The clone carrying this TCR beta chain was found once. The data stem from a study of blood T cell repertoires in COVID-19. Study context: Acute and convalescent COVID-19 specimens originated in the United States, Italy and Spain.

Per the study methods: Estimated nucleated cell counts came from reference gene primer amplification. TCRdb's table, derived via immunoSEQ multiplex PCR, lists solely in-frame clones and lacks some. V and J calls plus clone size are reproduced from that table; the DNA served to infer D and trimming. The sample lists 45,000 or so clones, roughly 84% occurring once. In germline, CDR1 is SGHTA, CDR2 FQGTGA. This CDR3 spans 16 amino acids. The J segment lost 6 bases and the V segment lost 6 bases, leaving 10 bases of the junction unmatched. The rearrangement uses TRBV7-3 and TRBJ2-2; 10 bases are a match to TRBD2. The TCR originated in a woman aged 70 to 79 with acute or convalescent COVID-19. The sequenced material came from peripheral blood. The CDR3 here is CASRPASGSNPGELFF. CDR3 DNA sequence: TGTGCCAGCAGGCCAGCTAGCGGGAGTAATCCCGGGGAGCTGTTTTTT.